Presented here are 28 T cell receptor beta chains from one specimen sequenced in a study of control samples from healthy donors and cancer patients. Sequenced by immunoSEQ multiplex PCR; TCRdb stores in-frame clones only, minus some. The data contain some 150,000 clones, roughly 95% of them seen just once; the ten biggest clones take up 1%. Sequenced: blood. Receptors were obtained from a woman aged 30 to 39 in good health.

This chain links TRBV9 with TRBJ2-1; D unclear. Germline CDR1 and CDR2: SGDLS and YYNGEE. Trimming shortened V by 0 bases and J by 5 bases, and 12 bases separated the two germline ends. The CDR3 has 15 amino acids. The CDR3, as DNA: TGTGCCAGCAGCGTAGAGGGTTCCGGTGACAATGAGCAGTTCTTC. Its protein is CASSVEGSGDNEQFF.

The V and J genes are TRBV11-2 and TRBJ2-7; D remains unclear. V dropped 1 base and J dropped 4 bases, with 5 bases sitting between them. The CDR3 extends over 12 amino acids. Germline values: CDR1 SGHAT, CDR2 FQNNGV. CDR3 nucleotides: TGTGCCAGCAGCTTAGTTTTTTACGAGCAGTACTTC. It is translated as CASSLVFYEQYF. The entire variable domain, with the rest obtained from reference TRBV11-2 and TRBJ2-7, is as follows: EAGVAQSPRYKIIEKRQSVAFWCNPISGHATLYWYQQILGQGPKLLIQFQNNGVVDDSQLPKDRFSAERLKGVDSTLKIQPAKLEDSAVYLCASSLVFYEQYFGPGTRLTVT.

The chain uses TRBV24-1 and TRBJ1-2, with D unclear. V was clipped by 4 bases and J by 1 base, with 6 bases between them. The CDR3 runs to 13 residues. CDR1 and CDR2 (germline): KGHDR, SFDVKD. The CDR3, as DNA: TGTGCCACCAGTGACAACCTTAACTATGGCTACACCTTC. The encoded protein is CATSDNLNYGYTF.

The chain has TRBV5-1 and TRBJ2-1; TRBD2 matches 9 bases. Germline assignment: CDR1 SGHRS and CDR2 YFSETQ. With 0 bases clipped from V and 1 base from J, the junction kept 11 bases outside the gene matches. There are 19 residues in the CDR3. The CDR3 sequence is CASSLGVAGATGSYNEQFF. The CDR3 nucleotides read TGCGCCAGCAGCTTGGGAGTAGCGGGAGCGACAGGGTCCTACAATGAGCAGTTCTTC.

The J gene is TRBJ1-6, the V gene TRBV6-6; 10 bases agree with TRBD1. This CDR3 has 16 amino acids. Germline CDR1 reads MNHNY; CDR2 reads SVGAGI (reference sequence). The trim removed 0 bases at V and 10 bases at J, leaving 6 bases unmatched. CDR3 residues: CASSYSEGQGPSPLHF. The CDR3 DNA is TGTGCCAGCAGTTACTCGGAGGGACAGGGGCCGTCACCCCTCCACTTT.

The chain joins TRBV4-1 to TRBJ2-5; 14 bases are a match to TRBD2. From germline, CDR1 is MGHRA and CDR2 YSYEKL. The CDR3 consists of 16 residues. The V gene end was trimmed by 4 bases and the J gene end by 3 bases; junction bases not matched to a gene: 4. The CDR3, as DNA: TGCGCCAGCAGCCGGGGACTAGCGGGGGTAAAAGAGACCCAGTACTTC. Translating gives CASSRGLAGVKETQYF.

This clone showed up just once. The CDR3 here is CASSRRGFEYEQFF. In nucleotides, the CDR3 is TGTGCCAGCAGCAGGCGCGGTTTTGAGTATGAGCAGTTCTTC. The chain is built from TRBV11-3 and TRBJ2-1; D unresolved. V was pared by 5 bases and J by 8 bases, with 16 bases between. The V gene's germline CDR1 is SGHNT and CDR2 YENEEA. The CDR3 has 14 amino acids. Full variable domain (outside the CDR3, taken from reference TRBV11-3 and TRBJ2-1): EAGVVQSPRYKIIEKKQPVAFWCNPISGHNTLYWYLQNLGQGPELLIRYENEEAVDDSQLPKDRFSAERLKGVDSTLKIQPAELGDSAVYLCASSRRGFEYEQFFGPGTRLTVL.

This rearrangement joins TRBV3-1 (or the pseudogene TRBV3-2) to TRBJ2-7; TRBD2 might be the D (6 bases). Germline CDR1 is LGHDT and CDR2 is YNNKEL (reference sequence). Trimming removed 1 base from V and 9 bases from J, with 10 bases in between. CDR3 size: 12 residues. CDR3 in DNA: TGTGCCAGCAGCCAAGGCGGGGTTGGGCAGTACTTC. Protein: CASSQGGVGQYF.

This clone was seen more than once but under ten times. Other DNA sequences in the sample encode the same CDR3. The chain is built from TRBV29-1 and TRBJ2-7; D call uncertain. V lost 6 bases, J lost 0 bases, and 6 bases lay in between. The CDR3 length is 11 residues. Germline CDR1 reads SQVTM; CDR2 reads ANQGSEA. The CDR3 sequence: CSVGISYEQYF. CDR3 sequence (DNA): TGCAGCGTCGGAATCTCCTACGAGCAGTACTTC.

The chain couples TRBV7-2 to TRBJ2-7; D remains ambiguous. V lost 1 base, J lost 1 base, and 8 bases lay in between. Germline CDR1 is SGHTA and CDR2 is FQGNSA. The CDR3 covers 14 residues. This CDR3 reads CASSLGWGSYEQYF. CDR3 DNA sequence: TGTGCCAGCAGCTTAGGATGGGGTTCCTACGAGCAGTACTTC.

CDR3 residues: CAISDRQDRPEAFF. The CDR3 DNA reads as TGTGCCATCAGTGATAGACAGGATCGCCCTGAAGCTTTCTTT. V and J are TRBV10-3 and TRBJ1-1; possibly TRBD1 for D (6 bases). This CDR3 has 14 amino acids. Between the trimmed V and J ends, which lost 3 bases and 6 bases, there was a span of 14 bases. CDR1 and CDR2 (germline): ENHRY, SYGVKD.

The chain links TRBV5-4 to TRBJ2-1, with D possibly being TRBD2 (5 bases). V was trimmed by 5 bases and J by 6 bases, leaving 9 bases between them. Per the germline V gene, CDR1 is SGHNT and CDR2 is YYREEE (reference sequence). CDR3 length: 12 amino acids. The CDR3: CASRGAVNEQFF. The DNA for the CDR3 is TGTGCCAGCAGGGGAGCAGTCAATGAGCAGTTCTTC.

V and J are TRBV27 and TRBJ2-7; 7 positions agree with TRBD1. Germline loops: CDR1 MNHEY, CDR2 SMNVEV (reference sequence). Germline trimming cut 7 bases from V and 4 bases from J; bases unmatched to any gene: 7. This CDR3 has 13 amino acids. The CDR3 reads CASKGTESYEQYF. In nucleotides, the CDR3 is TGTGCCAGCAAAGGGACAGAATCTTACGAGCAGTACTTC.

V gene TRBV19 combines with J gene TRBJ1-1; the match to TRBD1 covers 8 bases. This CDR3 is 16 amino acids long. V shed 3 bases and J 2 bases; nucleotides not matched to a gene: 8. CDR1 LNHDA and CDR2 SQIVND come from the germline V gene (reference sequence). CDR3: CASSIFGRGPNTEAFF. The CDR3 region has the DNA TGTGCCAGTAGTATCTTCGGCAGGGGGCCCAACACTGAAGCTTTCTTT.

This chain links TRBV4-1 with TRBJ1-5; 9 bases are shared with TRBD1. With V trimmed by 4 bases and J by 2 bases, 9 bases remained unmatched. The CDR3 extends over 17 amino acids. Germline V gives CDR1 MGHRA, CDR2 YSYEKL. In nucleotides, the CDR3 is TGCGCCAGCAGCCCACTGGACAGGGGAGGGGGCAATCAGCCCCAGCATTTT. Translated: CASSPLDRGGGNQPQHF.

The V gene is TRBV27, the J gene TRBJ1-2; 12 bases map to TRBD1. Germline values: CDR1 MNHEY, CDR2 SMNVEV (reference sequence). Unmatched junction bases numbered 7, after V lost 4 bases and J lost 7 bases. This CDR3 contains 15 residues. For the CDR3, the DNA is TGTGCCAGCAGTTACCTGGGACAGGGGGCGACTGGCTACACCTTC. Translated, it gives CASSYLGQGATGYTF.

The gene calls are TRBV10-1 and TRBJ2-3; D is unclear. The CDR3 totals 13 residues. Germline V gives CDR1 WNHNN, CDR2 SYGVQD (reference sequence). Trimming left V 0 bases short and J 0 bases short, with 1 base between. CDR3 bases: TGCGCCAGCAGTGAGTCGAGCACAGATACGCAGTATTTT. As protein: CASSESSTDTQYF.

The chain joins TRBV27 to TRBJ1-3, with 8 bases fitting TRBD1. This CDR3 comprises 14 residues. V was pared by 3 bases and J by 4 bases, with 2 bases of the junction left unmatched. In germline, CDR1 is MNHEY, CDR2 SMNVEV (reference sequence). CDR3 protein: CASSLTGEGNTIYF. The CDR3 nucleotides read TGTGCCAGCAGTTTGACAGGGGAAGGAAACACCATATATTTT.

This chain uses TRBV11-3 with TRBJ2-7; tentative D call: TRBD1 (6 bases). Germline V gene sequence: CDR1 SGHNT, CDR2 YENEEA. The CDR3 length is 14 residues. Trimming cost V 6 bases and J 1 base, with 13 bases left between them. The CDR3 bases are TGTGCCAGCAGTCCAGGGACACCTTCCTACGAGCAGTACTTC. Translation gives CASSPGTPSYEQYF.

The V gene is TRBV6-5, the J gene TRBJ1-2; the D is unclear. The germline V gene encodes CDR1 MNHEY and CDR2 SVGAGI. V gave up 6 bases and J gave up 1 base, with 15 bases separating them. The CDR3 is made up of 15 amino acids. In DNA, the CDR3 is TGTGCCAGCAGCGCTTCCTGGCGGAATAACTATGGCTACACCTTC. Its protein product is CASSASWRNNYGYTF.

This chain links TRBV5-1 with TRBJ2-1, with D hard to call. Germline CDR1 and CDR2: SGHRS and YFSETQ. This CDR3 is built from 13 residues. Trimming took 5 bases from V and 3 from J, leaving 9 bases between them. The DNA of the CDR3 is TGCGCCAGCAGTCTGACCAGCTACAATGAGCAGTTCTTC. It codes for CASSLTSYNEQFF.

The chain employs TRBV7-6 and TRBJ2-7, with 8 bases that match TRBD1. V lost 5 bases, J lost 2 bases, and 8 bases stayed unmatched. This CDR3 spans 15 amino acids. Germline CDR1 reads SGHVS; CDR2 reads FNYEAQ. Here the CDR3 reads CASSTQQGATYEQYF. CDR3 bases: TGTGCCAGCAGCACGCAGCAGGGGGCCACCTACGAGCAGTACTTC.

The V call is TRBV18, the J call TRBJ2-1, with TRBD1 identical over 8 bases. The V gene end was trimmed by 3 bases and the J gene end by 5 bases; junction bases not matched to a gene: 6. CDR1 KGHSH and CDR2 LQKENI come from the germline V gene. This CDR3 region has 15 residues. The CDR3 sequence: CASSPFWTGNNEQFF. Written as DNA, the CDR3 is TGTGCCAGCTCACCGTTCTGGACAGGGAACAATGAGCAGTTCTTC.

This chain uses TRBV18 with TRBJ1-5; no clear D. Germline V CDR1 and CDR2: KGHSH, LQKENI. V shed 6 bases and J shed 6 bases, with 15 bases lying between them. The length of the CDR3 is 14 residues. CDR3 residues: CASSLDGPGQPQHF. The CDR3 bases are TGTGCCAGCTCTCTTGACGGACCCGGTCAGCCCCAGCATTTT.

The chain recombines TRBV4-1 with TRBJ2-1, with 14 bases identical to TRBD2. The germline V gene encodes CDR1 MGHRA and CDR2 YSYEKL. The CDR3 consists of 16 residues. Germline trimming cut 0 bases from V and 6 bases from J; bases unmatched to any gene: 1. CDR3 in amino acids: CASSQEGLAGVNEQFF. The CDR3 coding sequence is TGCGCCAGCAGCCAAGAGGGACTAGCGGGAGTCAATGAGCAGTTCTTC.

V usage is TRBV7-9 and J usage is TRBJ1-1; 8 nucleotides agree with TRBD1. V lost 4 bases, J lost 1 base, and 2 bases stayed unmatched. Germline lookup yields CDR1 SEHNR and CDR2 FQNEAQ (reference sequence). This CDR3 is 14 amino acids long. CDR3 residues: CASSSGGWNTEAFF. The CDR3 coding sequence is TGTGCCAGCAGCTCAGGGGGCTGGAACACTGAAGCTTTCTTT.

The chain couples TRBV24-1 to TRBJ2-2; D uncertain. CDR1 is KGHDR, CDR2 SFDVKD, per germline. The CDR3 is 14 residues long. V was cut by 3 bases and J by 3 bases, with 7 bases left in between. This chain's CDR3 is CATSDRIDTGELFF. CDR3 DNA: TGTGCCACCAGTGATCGCATAGACACCGGGGAGCTGTTTTTT.

This chain connects TRBV11-2 to TRBJ1-3; D ambiguous. Looked up from germline, CDR1 is SGHAT and CDR2 is FQNNGV. This CDR3 comprises 14 residues. Trimming pared 1 base from V and 3 bases from J, leaving 7 bases between. CDR3 loop: CASSLGVLGNTIYF. The CDR3, as DNA: TGTGCCAGCAGCTTAGGGGTTCTTGGAAACACCATATATTTT.